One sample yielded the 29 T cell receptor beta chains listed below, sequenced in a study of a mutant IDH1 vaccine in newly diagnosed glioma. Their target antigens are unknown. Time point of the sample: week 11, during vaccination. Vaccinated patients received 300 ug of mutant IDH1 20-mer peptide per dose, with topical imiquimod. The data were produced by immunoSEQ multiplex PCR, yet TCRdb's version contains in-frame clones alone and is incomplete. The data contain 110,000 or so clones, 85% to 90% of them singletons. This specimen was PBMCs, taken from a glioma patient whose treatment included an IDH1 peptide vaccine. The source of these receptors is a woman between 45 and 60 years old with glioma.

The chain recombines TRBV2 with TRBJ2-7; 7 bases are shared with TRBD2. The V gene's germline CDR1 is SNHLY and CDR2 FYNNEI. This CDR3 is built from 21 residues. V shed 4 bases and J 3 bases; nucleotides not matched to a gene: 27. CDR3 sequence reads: CASSVPSGGATPIPNYYEQYF. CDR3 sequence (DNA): TGTGCCAGCAGTGTTCCCTCGGGGGGAGCCACCCCAATCCCTAACTACTACGAGCAGTACTTC.

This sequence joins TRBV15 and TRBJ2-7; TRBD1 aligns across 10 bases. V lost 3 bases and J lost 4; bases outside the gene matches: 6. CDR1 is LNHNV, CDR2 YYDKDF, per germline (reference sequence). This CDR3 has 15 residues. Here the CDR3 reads CATSSGDRGTYEQYF. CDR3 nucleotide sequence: TGTGCCACCAGCAGCGGGGACAGGGGAACTTACGAGCAGTACTTC.

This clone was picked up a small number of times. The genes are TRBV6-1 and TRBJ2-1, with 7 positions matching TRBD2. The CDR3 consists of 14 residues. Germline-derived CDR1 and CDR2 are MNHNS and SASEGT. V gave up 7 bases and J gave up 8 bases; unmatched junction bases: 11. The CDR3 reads CASKRGGSFDEQFF. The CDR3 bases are TGTGCCAGCAAGAGGGGCGGGAGTTTTGATGAGCAGTTCTTC.

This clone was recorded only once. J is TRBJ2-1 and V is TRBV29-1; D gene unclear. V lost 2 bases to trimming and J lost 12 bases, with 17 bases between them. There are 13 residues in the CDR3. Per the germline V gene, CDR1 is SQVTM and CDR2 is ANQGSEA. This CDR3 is CSVEILGPSGQFF. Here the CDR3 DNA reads TGCAGCGTTGAAATTCTAGGGCCTAGTGGGCAGTTCTTC.

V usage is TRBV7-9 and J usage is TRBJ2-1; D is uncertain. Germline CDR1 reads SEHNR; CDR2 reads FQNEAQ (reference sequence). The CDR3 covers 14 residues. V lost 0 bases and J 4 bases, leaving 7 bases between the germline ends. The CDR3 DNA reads TGTGCCAGCAGCTTAGCGGTGGAATACAATGAGCAGTTCTTC. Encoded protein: CASSLAVEYNEQFF.

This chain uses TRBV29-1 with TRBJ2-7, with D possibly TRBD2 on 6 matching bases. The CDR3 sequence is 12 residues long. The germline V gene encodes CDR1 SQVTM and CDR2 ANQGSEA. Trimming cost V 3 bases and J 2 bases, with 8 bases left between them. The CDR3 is CSVDREAYEQYF. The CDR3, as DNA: TGCAGCGTTGACAGGGAGGCCTACGAGCAGTACTTC.

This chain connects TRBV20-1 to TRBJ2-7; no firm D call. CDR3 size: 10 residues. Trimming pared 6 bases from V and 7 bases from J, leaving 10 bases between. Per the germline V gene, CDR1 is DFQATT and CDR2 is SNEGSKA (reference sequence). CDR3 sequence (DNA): TGCAGTGCCGCGCGAGTGGAGCAGTACTTC. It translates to CSAARVEQYF.

The CDR3 DNA follows: TGTGCCAGCAGATCCGGGACAGGGAACTACGAGCAGTACTTC. This codes for CASRSGTGNYEQYF. The chain uses TRBV27 and TRBJ2-7; 9 bases fit TRBD1. The germline V gene has CDR1 MNHEY and CDR2 SMNVEV (reference sequence). V lost 6 bases, J lost 3 bases, and 6 bases stayed unmatched. The CDR3 length is 14 residues.

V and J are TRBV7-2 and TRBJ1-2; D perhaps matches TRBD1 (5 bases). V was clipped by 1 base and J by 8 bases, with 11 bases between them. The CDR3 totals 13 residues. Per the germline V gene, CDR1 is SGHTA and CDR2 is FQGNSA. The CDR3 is CASSLGGVNGYTF. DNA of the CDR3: TGTGCCAGCAGCTTAGGAGGGGTCAACGGCTACACCTTC.

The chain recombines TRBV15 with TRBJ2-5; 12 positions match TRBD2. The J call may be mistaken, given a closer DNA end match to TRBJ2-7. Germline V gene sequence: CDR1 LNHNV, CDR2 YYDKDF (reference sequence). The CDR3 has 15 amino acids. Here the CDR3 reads CATSRGLAGVYEQYF. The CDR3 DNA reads TGTGCCACCAGCAGAGGACTAGCGGGAGTCTACGAGCAGTACTTC.

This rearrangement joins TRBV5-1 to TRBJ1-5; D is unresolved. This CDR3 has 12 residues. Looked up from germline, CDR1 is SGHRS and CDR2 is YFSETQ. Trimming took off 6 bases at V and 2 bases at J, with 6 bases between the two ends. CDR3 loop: CASKYRNQPQHF. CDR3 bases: TGCGCCAGCAAATATCGCAATCAGCCCCAGCATTTT.

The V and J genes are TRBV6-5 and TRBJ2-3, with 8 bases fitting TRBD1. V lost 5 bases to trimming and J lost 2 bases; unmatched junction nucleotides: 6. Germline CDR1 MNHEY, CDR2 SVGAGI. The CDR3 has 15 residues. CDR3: CASSGPGQDTDTQYF. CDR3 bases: TGTGCCAGCAGTGGACCGGGACAGGACACAGATACGCAGTATTTT.

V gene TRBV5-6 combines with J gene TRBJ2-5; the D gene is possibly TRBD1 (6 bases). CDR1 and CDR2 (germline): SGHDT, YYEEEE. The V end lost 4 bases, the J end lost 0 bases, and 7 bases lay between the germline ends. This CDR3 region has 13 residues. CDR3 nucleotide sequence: TGTGCCAGCAGCAGACAGGACCAAGAGACCCAGTACTTC. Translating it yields CASSRQDQETQYF.

The CDR3 DNA reads TGTGCCAGCAGCTTGGAGAGGACAGGGGGTAGCAATCAGCCCCAGCATTTT. This encodes CASSLERTGGSNQPQHF. The rearrangement joins TRBV5-5 to TRBJ1-5; the match to TRBD1 covers 10 bases. Trimming at V came to 0 bases and at J to 0 bases, leaving 3 bases not matched to a gene. Germline-derived CDR1 and CDR2 are SGHKS and YYEKEE (reference sequence). The CDR3 is 17 residues long.

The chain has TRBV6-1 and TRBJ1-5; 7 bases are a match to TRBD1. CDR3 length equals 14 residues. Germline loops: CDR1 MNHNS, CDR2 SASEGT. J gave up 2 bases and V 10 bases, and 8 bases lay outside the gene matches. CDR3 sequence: CATRQGVRNQPQHF. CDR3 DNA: TGTGCCACACGACAGGGTGTGCGCAATCAGCCCCAGCATTTT.

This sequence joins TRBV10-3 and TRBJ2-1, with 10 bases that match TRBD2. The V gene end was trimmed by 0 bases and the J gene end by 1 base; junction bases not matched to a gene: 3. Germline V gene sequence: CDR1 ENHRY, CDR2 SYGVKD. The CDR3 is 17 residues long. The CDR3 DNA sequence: TGTGCCATCAGTGAGTCAGGTAGCGGGGGGTCCTACAATGAGCAGTTCTTC. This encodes CAISESGSGGSYNEQFF.

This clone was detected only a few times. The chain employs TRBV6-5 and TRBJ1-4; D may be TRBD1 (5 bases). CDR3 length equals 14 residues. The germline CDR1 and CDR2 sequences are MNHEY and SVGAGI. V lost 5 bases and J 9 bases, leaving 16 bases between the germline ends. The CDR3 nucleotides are TGTGCCAGCAGTATAGGAGGGGCAGAAAAAAAACTGTTTTTT. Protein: CASSIGGAEKKLFF.

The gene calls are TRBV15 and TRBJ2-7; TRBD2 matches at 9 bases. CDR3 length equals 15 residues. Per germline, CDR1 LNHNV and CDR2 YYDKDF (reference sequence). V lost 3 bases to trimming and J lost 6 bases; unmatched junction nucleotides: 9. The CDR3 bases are TGTGCCACCAGCAGCCACGGGAGCGGGAGGCGCGAGCAGTACTTC. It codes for CATSSHGSGRREQYF. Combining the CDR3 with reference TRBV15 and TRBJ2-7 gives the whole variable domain DAMVIQNPRYQVTQFGKPVTLSCSQTLNHNVMYWYQQKSSQAPKLLFHYYDKDFNNEADTPDNFQSRRPNTSFCFLDIRSPGLGDTAMYLCATSSHGSGRREQYFGPGTRLTVT.

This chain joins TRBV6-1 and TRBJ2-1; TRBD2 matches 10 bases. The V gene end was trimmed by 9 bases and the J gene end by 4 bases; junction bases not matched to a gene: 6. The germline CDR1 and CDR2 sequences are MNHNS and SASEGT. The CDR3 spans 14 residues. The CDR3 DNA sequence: TGTGCCAGTCAGAGCGGGAGGGCTTACAATGAGCAGTTCTTC. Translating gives CASQSGRAYNEQFF.

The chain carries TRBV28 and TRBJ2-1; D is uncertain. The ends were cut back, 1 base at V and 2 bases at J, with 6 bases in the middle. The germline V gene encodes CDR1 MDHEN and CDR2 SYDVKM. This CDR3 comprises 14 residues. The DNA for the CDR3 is TGTGCCAGCAGTTTATTTGTTACCTACAATGAGCAGTTCTTC. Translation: CASSLFVTYNEQFF.

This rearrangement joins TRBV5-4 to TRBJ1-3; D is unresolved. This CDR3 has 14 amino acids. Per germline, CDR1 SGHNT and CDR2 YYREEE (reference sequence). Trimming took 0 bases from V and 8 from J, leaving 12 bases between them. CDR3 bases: TGTGCCAGCAGCTTGGATACCCTGAGGGACACCATATATTTT. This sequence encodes CASSLDTLRDTIYF.

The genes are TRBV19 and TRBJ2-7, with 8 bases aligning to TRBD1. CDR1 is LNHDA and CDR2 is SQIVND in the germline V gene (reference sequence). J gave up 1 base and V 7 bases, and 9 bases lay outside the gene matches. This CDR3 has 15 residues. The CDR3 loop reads CASTWGQDPSYEQYF. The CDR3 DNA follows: TGTGCCAGTACCTGGGGACAGGACCCTTCCTACGAGCAGTACTTC.

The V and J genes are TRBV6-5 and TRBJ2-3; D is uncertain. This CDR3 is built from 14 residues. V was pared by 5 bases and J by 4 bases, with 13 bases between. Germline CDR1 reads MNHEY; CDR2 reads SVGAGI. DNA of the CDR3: TGTGCCAGCAGTCTCGGGCTTCGGGCAGATACGCAGTATTTT. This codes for CASSLGLRADTQYF.

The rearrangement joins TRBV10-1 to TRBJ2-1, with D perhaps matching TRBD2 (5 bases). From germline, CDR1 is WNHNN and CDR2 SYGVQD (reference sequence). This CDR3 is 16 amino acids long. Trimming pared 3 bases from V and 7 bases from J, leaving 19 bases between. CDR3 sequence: CASSDPREASGNEQFF. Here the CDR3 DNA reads TGCGCCAGCAGTGATCCCCGGGAAGCTTCTGGGAATGAGCAGTTCTTC.

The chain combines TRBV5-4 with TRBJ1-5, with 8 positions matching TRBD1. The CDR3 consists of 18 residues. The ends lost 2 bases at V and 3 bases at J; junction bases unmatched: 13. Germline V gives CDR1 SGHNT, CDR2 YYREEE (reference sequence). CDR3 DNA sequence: TGTGCCAGCAGCTTTAGGACAGGGAAGACGTCCCCCAATCAGCCCCAGCATTTT. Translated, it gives CASSFRTGKTSPNQPQHF.

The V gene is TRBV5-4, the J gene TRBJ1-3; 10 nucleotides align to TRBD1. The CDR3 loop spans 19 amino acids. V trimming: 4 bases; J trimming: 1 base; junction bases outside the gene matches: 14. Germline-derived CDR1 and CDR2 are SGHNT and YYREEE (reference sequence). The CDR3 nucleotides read TGTGCCAGCAGCGGCAGGGACAGGGGTCACCTCGATTCTGGAAACACCATATATTTT. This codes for CASSGRDRGHLDSGNTIYF.

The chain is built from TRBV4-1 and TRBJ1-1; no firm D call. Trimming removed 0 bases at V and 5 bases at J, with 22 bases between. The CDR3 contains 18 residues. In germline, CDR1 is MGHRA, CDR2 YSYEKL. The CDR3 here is CASSQDLSGRGGRTEAFF. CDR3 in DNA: TGCGCCAGCAGCCAAGATCTTTCGGGGAGAGGTGGTAGGACTGAAGCTTTCTTT.

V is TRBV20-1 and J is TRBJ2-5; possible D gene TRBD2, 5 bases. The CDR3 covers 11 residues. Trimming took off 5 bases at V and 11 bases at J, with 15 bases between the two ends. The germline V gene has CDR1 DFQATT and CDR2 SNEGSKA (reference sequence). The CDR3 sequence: CSAEWGAEQYF. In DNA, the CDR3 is TGCAGTGCTGAGTGGGGAGCAGAGCAGTACTTC.

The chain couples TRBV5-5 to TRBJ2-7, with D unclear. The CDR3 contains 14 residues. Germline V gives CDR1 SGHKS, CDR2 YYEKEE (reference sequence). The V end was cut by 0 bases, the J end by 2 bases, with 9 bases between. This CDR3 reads CASSLVAVTYEQYF. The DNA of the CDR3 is TGTGCCAGCAGCTTGGTTGCAGTCACCTACGAGCAGTACTTC.